These 29 T cell receptor beta chains share one sample of origin, sequenced in a study of cytomegalovirus exposure and HLA in healthy donors. Researchers ran the PCR with 60 Vbeta and 13 Jbeta primers. Sequenced by immunoSEQ multiplex PCR; TCRdb stores in-frame clones only, minus some. The sample lists around 200,000 clones; around 80% were seen once. Sequencing was done on a sample of PBMCs. These receptor sequences come from a man over 45 in good health and CMV-seronegative.

The V call is TRBV5-1, the J call TRBJ2-1; 15 bases align to TRBD2. There are 20 residues in the CDR3. J gave up 4 bases and V 3 bases, and 14 bases lay outside the gene matches. Germline V gives CDR1 SGHRS, CDR2 YFSETQ. This CDR3 is CASSSPPGLAGGGLYNEQFF. The DNA of the CDR3 is TGCGCCAGCAGCTCCCCTCCGGGACTAGCGGGAGGAGGGCTTTACAATGAGCAGTTCTTC.

J is TRBJ2-3 and V is TRBV18, with 12 nucleotides matching TRBD2. The germline CDR1 and CDR2 sequences are KGHSH and LQKENI. The CDR3 consists of 16 residues. The trim removed 3 bases at V and 0 bases at J, leaving 1 base unmatched. CDR3 loop: CASSPGLAGSTDTQYF. DNA for the CDR3: TGTGCCAGCTCACCCGGACTAGCGGGGAGCACAGATACGCAGTATTTT.

This sequence joins TRBV7-8 and TRBJ1-1; D possibly corresponds to TRBD1 (6 bases). Deletions cut 0 bases from V and 0 bases from J, with 8 bases between. The germline CDR1 and CDR2 sequences are SGHVS and FQNEAQ. This CDR3 contains 15 residues. CDR3 in amino acids: CASSLATGLNTEAFF. CDR3 sequence (DNA): TGTGCCAGCAGCTTAGCGACAGGACTGAACACTGAAGCTTTCTTT.

In nucleotides, the CDR3 is TGTGCCAGCGGATTCTCTGGACAGGGAAGTCAGCCCCAGCATTTT. Its protein product is CASGFSGQGSQPQHF. The V and J genes are TRBV6-1 and TRBJ1-5, with TRBD1 matching 8 bases. The CDR3 covers 15 residues. The ends lost 8 bases at V and 6 bases at J; junction bases unmatched: 12. The germline V gene has CDR1 MNHNS and CDR2 SASEGT.

The chain carries TRBV19 and TRBJ2-7; 8 nucleotides line up with TRBD2. Germline V gene sequence: CDR1 LNHDA, CDR2 SQIVND (reference sequence). The CDR3 spans 15 residues. Unmatched junction bases numbered 11, after V lost 5 bases and J lost 5 bases. The CDR3 coding sequence is TGTGCCAGTAGTCGCGAGCGGGAGCGCACGGACGAGCAGTACTTC. It yields the protein CASSRERERTDEQYF.

The J gene is TRBJ2-1, the V gene TRBV7-7, with D unresolved. The germline V gene encodes CDR1 SSHAT and CDR2 FNYEAQ (reference sequence). The CDR3 runs 13 residues. Trimming stripped 1 base from V and 6 bases from J, with 7 bases between. The CDR3 protein is CASSLVEFNEQFF. CDR3 coding DNA: TGTGCCAGCAGCTTAGTAGAATTCAATGAGCAGTTCTTC.

The table lists this clone with a few counts. The V and J genes are TRBV19 and TRBJ2-5; D perhaps matches TRBD2 (5 bases). Trimming stripped 3 bases from V and 5 bases from J, with 13 bases between. Per germline, CDR1 LNHDA and CDR2 SQIVND (reference sequence). The CDR3 consists of 14 residues. The CDR3 sequence: CASSMVRGGETQYF. CDR3 DNA sequence: TGTGCCAGTAGTATGGTTCGGGGTGGGGAGACCCAGTACTTC.

This clone was observed a handful of times. This chain links TRBV6-1 with TRBJ1-5, with D possibly being TRBD1 (5 bases). The V and J ends lost 3 bases and 1 base respectively, with 10 bases between them. The germline V gene has CDR1 MNHNS and CDR2 SASEGT. The CDR3 sequence is 15 residues long. CDR3 loop: CASSDRGGSNQPQHF. The DNA for the CDR3 is TGTGCCAGCAGTGATAGGGGAGGAAGCAATCAGCCCCAGCATTTT.

The chain recombines TRBV27 with TRBJ2-1; 9 bases fit TRBD1. The CDR3 spans 15 residues. V lost 2 bases, J lost 6 bases, and 5 bases stayed unmatched. The germline V gene has CDR1 MNHEY and CDR2 SMNVEV (reference sequence). This CDR3 is CASSLTGGTGNEQFF. The CDR3 bases are TGTGCCAGCAGTTTAACAGGGGGCACGGGCAATGAGCAGTTCTTC.

V usage is TRBV4-1 and J usage is TRBJ2-7; 7 positions agree with TRBD2. V dropped 5 bases and J dropped 3; count of bases not matched to a gene: 7. CDR3 length equals 14 residues. Germline loops: CDR1 MGHRA, CDR2 YSYEKL. CDR3 amino acids: CASSARDYGYEQYF. CDR3 bases: TGCGCCAGCAGCGCCCGGGACTACGGCTACGAGCAGTACTTC.

The chain joins TRBV5-8 to TRBJ2-7; 13 bases are a match to TRBD2. Germline CDR1 reads SGHTS; CDR2 reads YDEGEE. J lost 1 base, V lost 0 bases, and 7 bases had no gene match. The CDR3 sequence is 18 residues long. The CDR3 sequence is CASSLARGLAGASYEQYF. The CDR3 DNA follows: TGTGCCAGCAGCTTGGCCCGCGGACTAGCGGGAGCTTCCTACGAGCAGTACTTC.

Comment on this clone: One end of the junction fails to match germline, which may point to a read error. The rearrangement links TRBV6-1 to TRBJ2-2, with 8 bases that match TRBD1. Germline V CDR1 and CDR2: MNHNS, SASEGT. The CDR3 consists of 14 residues. The CDR3 loop is CAISGQGGTGELFF. Written as DNA, the CDR3 is TGTGCCATCAGTGGACAGGGAGGCACCGGGGAGCTGTTTTTT.

This clone showed up just once. The rearrangement uses TRBV28 and TRBJ1-4; 7 nucleotides match TRBD1. The junction had 11 bases not matched to a gene; V was cut back by 5 bases and J by 5 bases. The CDR3 is made up of 16 amino acids. CDR1 is MDHEN and CDR2 is SYDVKM in the germline V gene. CDR3 in amino acids: CASSRQGRGWNEKLFF. In nucleotides, the CDR3 is TGTGCCAGCAGTAGACAGGGCCGTGGATGGAATGAAAAACTGTTTTTT.

The chain couples TRBV19 to TRBJ2-7, with 10 bases fitting TRBD2. V shed 8 bases and J 4 bases; nucleotides not matched to a gene: 14. The germline V gene encodes CDR1 LNHDA and CDR2 SQIVND (reference sequence). CDR3 length equals 16 residues. The CDR3 region is CASGRLVAGGLYEQYF. The CDR3 nucleotides read TGTGCCAGTGGGAGACTGGTAGCGGGAGGTCTGTACGAGCAGTACTTC.

V usage is TRBV14 and J usage is TRBJ2-7; 9 positions match TRBD1. The length of the CDR3 is 13 residues. The germline V gene has CDR1 SGHDN and CDR2 FVKESK. Losses at the gene ends were 6 bases for V and 5 bases for J; bases not matched to a gene: 5. CDR3 DNA sequence: TGTGCCAGCAGGCGGGACAGGGAGAACGAGCAGTACTTC. Translated, it gives CASRRDRENEQYF.

The rearrangement uses TRBV11-2 and TRBJ1-3; perhaps TRBD1 as D (6 bases). The CDR3 is 15 amino acids. The germline CDR1 and CDR2 sequences are SGHAT and FQNNGV. V was shortened by 0 bases and J by 3 bases, with 9 bases between the two germline ends. The CDR3 here is CASSLESGDGNTIYF. Written as DNA, the CDR3 is TGTGCCAGCAGCTTAGAATCAGGGGATGGAAACACCATATATTTT.

The chain recombines TRBV19 with TRBJ1-2, with TRBD1 identical over 8 bases. CDR3 length: 13 residues. V lost 6 bases to trimming and J lost 3 bases; unmatched junction nucleotides: 3. Germline values: CDR1 LNHDA, CDR2 SQIVND (reference sequence). CDR3 loop: CASSGQGDYGYTF. The CDR3 DNA reads TGTGCCAGTAGCGGACAGGGCGACTATGGCTACACCTTC.

The chain carries TRBV7-3 and TRBJ2-2; D gene ambiguous. V was trimmed by 1 base and J by 5 bases, leaving 5 bases between them. The CDR3 has 13 residues. Per the germline V gene, CDR1 is SGHTA and CDR2 is FQGTGA. In DNA, the CDR3 is TGTGCCAGCAGCTTAATTCAGACCGGGGAGCTGTTTTTT. This translates into CASSLIQTGELFF.

J is TRBJ1-2 and V is TRBV28; 8 bases are a match to TRBD1. Germline lookup yields CDR1 MDHEN and CDR2 SYDVKM. This CDR3 spans 13 amino acids. The V gene end was trimmed by 4 bases and the J gene end by 8 bases; junction bases not matched to a gene: 6. The CDR3 loop reads CASSSYRDRGYTF. CDR3 nucleotide sequence: TGTGCCAGCAGTTCTTACCGGGACAGGGGCTACACCTTC.

This clone appeared a few times. This CDR3 is also generated by other DNA sequences in the sample. J is TRBJ2-7 and V is TRBV6-6; the match to TRBD1 covers 7 bases. CDR3 length equals 15 residues. The V segment lost 1 base and the J segment 3 bases; nucleotides outside the gene matches: 6. The germline CDR1 and CDR2 sequences are MNHNY and SVGAGI (reference sequence). CDR3 sequence (DNA): TGTGCCAGCAGTTACTACGACAGGGAAAGCTACGAGCAGTACTTC. This translates into CASSYYDRESYEQYF.

This chain uses TRBV28 with TRBJ2-3, with 13 bases that match TRBD2. Looked up from germline, CDR1 is MDHEN and CDR2 is SYDVKM. The CDR3 is 14 residues long. V shed 5 bases, J shed 7 bases, and the junction held 3 bases outside the gene matches. CDR3 nucleotide sequence: TGTGCCAGCAGTCCGGGACTAGCGGGGCATACGCAGTATTTT. It specifies CASSPGLAGHTQYF.

This clone was counted between two and nine times. The genes are TRBV2 and TRBJ1-5; possible D gene TRBD1, 5 bases. The CDR3 extends over 15 amino acids. Trimming took off 1 base at V and 4 bases at J, with 11 bases between the two ends. Germline values: CDR1 SNHLY, CDR2 FYNNEI. The CDR3: CASSEGSQGNQPQHF. The CDR3 region has the DNA TGTGCCAGCAGTGAAGGGTCCCAGGGTAATCAGCCCCAGCATTTT. Using reference TRBV2 and TRBJ1-5 for the parts outside the CDR3, the full variable domain is EPEVTQTPSHQVTQMGQEVILRCVPISNHLYFYWYRQILGQKVEFLVSFYNNEISEKSEIFDDQFSVERPDGSNFTLKIRSTKLEDSAMYFCASSEGSQGNQPQHFGDGTRLSIL.

This clone appeared a single time. The rearrangement joins TRBV9 to TRBJ2-7; the D gene is possibly TRBD1 (5 bases). CDR1 and CDR2 from the germline V gene are SGDLS and YYNGEE. V lost 0 bases, J lost 4 bases, and 11 bases lay in between. The CDR3 runs 14 residues. The CDR3 region is CASSVEGAGYEQYF. CDR3 bases: TGTGCCAGCAGCGTAGAAGGGGCCGGGTACGAGCAGTACTTC.

The rearrangement joins TRBV6-5 to TRBJ2-7, with 9 bases lining up with TRBD1. CDR3 length: 15 amino acids. Germline loops: CDR1 MNHEY, CDR2 SVGAGI. V lost 5 bases, J lost 7 bases, and 12 bases stayed unmatched. The CDR3 loop reads CASSPPGQGAGEQYF. CDR3 nucleotide sequence: TGTGCCAGCAGTCCTCCGGGACAGGGTGCGGGAGAGCAGTACTTC.

The chain links TRBV10-3 to TRBJ2-1, with a possible D match to TRBD2 (5 bases). The V end was cut by 3 bases, the J end by 10 bases, with 13 bases between. Germline V gene sequence: CDR1 ENHRY, CDR2 SYGVKD. The CDR3 is 13 residues long. As DNA, the CDR3 is TGTGCCATCAGTGAAAAGGACTTCAACGAGCAGTTCTTC. Residues: CAISEKDFNEQFF.

The gene calls are TRBV28 and TRBJ2-3; 7 bases map to TRBD2. The CDR3 runs 22 residues. Germline CDR1 is MDHEN and CDR2 is SYDVKM. With V trimmed by 2 bases and J by 3 bases, 26 bases remained unmatched. The CDR3, as DNA: TGTGCCAGCAGTTTACTCCTCTCTAGTTCGGGGGAGGGATGGTATAGTACAGATACGCAGTATTTT. Translation: CASSLLLSSSGEGWYSTDTQYF.

This clone has only one observation. This chain connects TRBV5-1 to TRBJ2-3, with D unresolved. The CDR3 has 14 amino acids. V was clipped by 2 bases and J by 2 bases, with 9 bases between them. Germline CDR1 and CDR2: SGHRS and YFSETQ. This CDR3 reads CASSLDFFTDTQYF. CDR3 bases: TGCGCCAGCAGCTTAGACTTTTTCACAGATACGCAGTATTTT.

This chain links TRBV6-5 with TRBJ2-7, with TRBD2 identical over 8 bases. J gave up 0 bases and V 5 bases, and 6 bases lay outside the gene matches. The CDR3 runs to 15 residues. Germline V lookup: CDR1 MNHEY, CDR2 SVGAGI. The CDR3 sequence is CASSGLSGNSYEQYF. The CDR3 region has the DNA TGTGCCAGCAGTGGCCTTAGCGGGAACTCCTACGAGCAGTACTTC.

The chain employs TRBV29-1 and TRBJ2-1; maybe TRBD2 (6 bases). The length of the CDR3 is 14 residues. Germline CDR1 SQVTM, CDR2 ANQGSEA. V was shortened by 2 bases and J by 1 base, with 9 bases between the two germline ends. CDR3 in DNA: TGCAGCGTTGAAATAGCGGATTCCTACAATGAGCAGTTCTTC. It is translated as CSVEIADSYNEQFF.